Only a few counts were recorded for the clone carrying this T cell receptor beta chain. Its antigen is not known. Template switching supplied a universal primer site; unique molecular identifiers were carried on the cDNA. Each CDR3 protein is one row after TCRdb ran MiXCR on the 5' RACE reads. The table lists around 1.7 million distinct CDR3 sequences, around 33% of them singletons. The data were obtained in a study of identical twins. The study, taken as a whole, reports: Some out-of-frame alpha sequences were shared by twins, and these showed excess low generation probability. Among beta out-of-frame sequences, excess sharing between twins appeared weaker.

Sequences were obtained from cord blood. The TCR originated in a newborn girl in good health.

CDR3 region: CSAGRGSEETQYF. DNA for the CDR3: TGCAGTGCTGGTAGAGGGTCCGAAGAGACCCAGTACTTC. The gene calls are TRBV20-1 and TRBJ2-5; TRBD2 might be the D (5 bases). Trimming pared 5 bases from V and 3 bases from J, leaving 13 bases between. The CDR3 totals 13 residues. CDR1 is DFQATT and CDR2 is SNEGSKA in the germline V gene (reference sequence).